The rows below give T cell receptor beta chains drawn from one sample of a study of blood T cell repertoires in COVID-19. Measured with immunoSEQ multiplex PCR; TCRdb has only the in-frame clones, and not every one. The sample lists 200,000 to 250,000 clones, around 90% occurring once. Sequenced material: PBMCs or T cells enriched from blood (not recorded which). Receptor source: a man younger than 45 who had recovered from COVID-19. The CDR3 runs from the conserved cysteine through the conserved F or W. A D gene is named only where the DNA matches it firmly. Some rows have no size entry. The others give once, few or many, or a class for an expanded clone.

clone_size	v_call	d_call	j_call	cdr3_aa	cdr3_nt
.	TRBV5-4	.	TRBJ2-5	CASSPTNGQETQYF	TGTGCCAGCTCCCCGACTAACGGCCAAGAGACCCAGTACTTC
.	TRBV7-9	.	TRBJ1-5	CASSHTNSNQPQHF	TGTGCCAGCAGCCACACGAATAGCAATCAGCCCCAGCATTTT
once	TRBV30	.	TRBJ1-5	CAWSLGGHGQRAQPQHF	TGTGCCTGGAGCCTAGGAGGCCACGGACAGAGAGCTCAGCCCCAGCATTTT
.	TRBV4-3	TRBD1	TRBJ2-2	CASHRLRDRNTGELFF	TGCGCCAGCCACCGACTTCGGGACAGGAACACCGGGGAGCTGTTTTTT
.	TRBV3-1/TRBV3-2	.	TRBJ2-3	CASSQISTDTQYF	TGTGCCAGCAGCCAAATAAGCACAGATACGCAGTATTTT
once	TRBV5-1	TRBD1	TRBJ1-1	CASSPDTGGETTEAFF	TGCGCCAGCAGCCCCGATACAGGGGGAGAGACCACTGAAGCTTTCTTT
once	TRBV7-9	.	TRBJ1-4	CASSLDRLATNEKLFF	TGTGCCAGCAGTTTAGACAGGCTTGCAACTAATGAAAAACTGTTTTTT
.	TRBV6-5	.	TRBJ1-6	CASSYPNRDSPLHF	TGTGCCAGCAGTTACCCGAACAGGGATTCACCCCTCCACTTT
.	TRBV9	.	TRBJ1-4	CASTSTPSAGTTTNEKLFF	TGTGCCAGCACCAGTACCCCATCGGCCGGGACAACAACTAATGAAAAACTGTTTTTT
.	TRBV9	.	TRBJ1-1	CASSDWSGNTEAFF	TGTGCCAGCAGCGATTGGAGTGGGAACACTGAAGCTTTCTTT
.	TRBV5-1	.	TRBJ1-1	CASSLNRRSEAFF	TGCGCCAGCAGCTTGAATCGGAGGTCTGAAGCTTTCTTT
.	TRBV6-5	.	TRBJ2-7	CASSQPGESAYEQYF	TGTGCCAGCAGTCAACCAGGGGAATCCGCCTACGAGCAGTACTTC
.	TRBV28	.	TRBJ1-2	CASRTQQGGGYTF	TGTGCCAGCAGGACCCAACAGGGCGGAGGCTACACCTTC
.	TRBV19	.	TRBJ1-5	CASSIRGRASNQPQHF	TGTGCCAGTAGTATTCGTGGCAGGGCCAGCAATCAGCCCCAGCATTTT
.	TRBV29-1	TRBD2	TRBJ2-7	CSVEGGDEQYF	TGCAGCGTTGAGGGAGGGGACGAGCAGTACTTC
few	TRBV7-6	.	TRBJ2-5	CASSPGETQYF	TGTGCCAGCAGCCCCGGGGAGACCCAGTACTTC
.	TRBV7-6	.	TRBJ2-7	CASSLGWSYEQYF	TGTGCCAGCAGCTTAGGGTGGAGCTACGAGCAGTACTTC
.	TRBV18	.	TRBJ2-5	CASSPGGVLWETQYF	TGTGCCAGCTCACCGGGAGGCGTCCTATGGGAGACCCAGTACTTC
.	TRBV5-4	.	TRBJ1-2	CASSLGEDYGYTF	TGTGCCAGCAGCTTGGGGGAGGACTATGGCTACACCTTC
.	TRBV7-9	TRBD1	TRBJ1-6	CASSPQGALGSPLHF	TGTGCCAGCAGCCCACAGGGGGCGCTGGGTTCACCCCTCCACTTT
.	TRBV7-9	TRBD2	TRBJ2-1	CASVSSGGSGHNEQFF	TGTGCCAGCGTTTCTAGCGGGGGCTCGGGCCACAATGAGCAGTTCTTC
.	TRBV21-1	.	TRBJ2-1	CASSKWNSGGEYNEQFF	TGTGCCAGCAGCAAATGGAATAGCGGGGGGGAATACAATGAGCAGTTCTTC
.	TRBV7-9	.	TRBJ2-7	CASSGTVSYEQYF	TGTGCCAGCAGCGGGACTGTATCCTACGAGCAGTACTTC
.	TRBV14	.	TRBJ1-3	CASSQVWTGNTIYF	TGTGCCAGCAGCCAAGTGTGGACAGGAAACACCATATATTTT
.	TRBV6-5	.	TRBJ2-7	CASSASNEQYF	TGTGCCAGCTCAGCTAGCAACGAGCAGTACTTC
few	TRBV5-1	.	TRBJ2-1	CASSPWGDGYNEQFF	TGCGCCAGCAGCCCCTGGGGAGATGGGTACAATGAGCAGTTCTTC
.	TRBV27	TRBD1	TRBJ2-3	CASNPKGASTDTQYF	TGTGCCAGCAACCCCAAGGGGGCTAGCACAGATACGCAGTATTTT
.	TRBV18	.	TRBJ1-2	CASSPGQGNFGYTF	TGTGCCAGCTCACCAGGGCAGGGGAACTTTGGCTACACCTTC
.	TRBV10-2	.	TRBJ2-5	CASSDPTGWETQYF	TGCGCCAGCAGTGACCCGACCGGGTGGGAGACCCAGTACTTC
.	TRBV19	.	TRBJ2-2	CASSMGGGQNTGELFF	TGTGCCAGTAGTATGGGCGGCGGACAGAACACCGGGGAGCTGTTTTTT
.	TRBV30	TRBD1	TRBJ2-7	CAWSVGTGSYEQYF	TGTGCCTGGAGTGTAGGGACAGGGTCCTACGAGCAGTACTTC
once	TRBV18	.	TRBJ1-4	CASSPPGDNEKLFF	TGTGCCAGCTCACCACCCGGGGATAATGAAAAACTGTTTTTT
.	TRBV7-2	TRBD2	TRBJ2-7	CASSFTSGGAYEQYF	TGTGCCAGCAGCTTTACTAGCGGGGGGGCCTACGAGCAGTACTTC
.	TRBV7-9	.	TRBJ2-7	CASSLIETYEQYF	TGTGCCAGCAGCCTAATAGAGACCTACGAGCAGTACTTC
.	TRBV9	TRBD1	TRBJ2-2	CASRNRGNTGELFF	TGTGCCAGCAGAAACAGGGGGAACACCGGGGAGCTGTTTTTT
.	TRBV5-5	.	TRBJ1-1	CASSLSASRVMNTEAFF	TGTGCCAGCAGCTTGTCGGCGTCACGGGTTATGAACACTGAAGCTTTCTTT
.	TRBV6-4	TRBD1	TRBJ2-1	CASSLGQGGNNEQFF	TGTGCCAGCAGCTTGGGACAGGGAGGGAACAATGAGCAGTTCTTC
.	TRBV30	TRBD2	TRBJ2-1	CAWTRGGSDNEQFF	TGTGCCTGGACCCGCGGGGGGAGCGACAATGAGCAGTTCTTC
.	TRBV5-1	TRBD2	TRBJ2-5	CASSLRSGVTSGTQETQYF	TGCGCCAGCAGCCTCCGGTCAGGCGTGACTAGCGGGACTCAAGAGACCCAGTACTTC
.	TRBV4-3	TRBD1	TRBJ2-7	CASSDRGRGSEQYF	TGCGCCAGCAGCGATAGGGGGCGCGGATCGGAGCAGTACTTC
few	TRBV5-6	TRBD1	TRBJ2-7	CASSDPGQAAF	TGTGCCAGCAGCGATCCGGGACAGGCCGCTTTC
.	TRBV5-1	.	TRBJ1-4	CASSRALGQGIATNEKLFF	TGCGCCAGCAGCCGGGCCTTGGGGCAGGGGATTGCAACTAATGAAAAACTGTTTTTT
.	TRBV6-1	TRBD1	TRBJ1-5	CASSENRGSWQPQHF	TGTGCCAGCAGTGAGAACAGGGGGTCTTGGCAGCCCCAGCATTTT
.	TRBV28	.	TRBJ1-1	CASSPIYNDEAFF	TGTGCCAGCAGTCCGATATACAACGATGAAGCTTTCTTT
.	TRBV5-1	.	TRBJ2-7	CASRRNQLHTYEQYF	TGCGCCAGCAGACGGAACCAACTACACACCTACGAGCAGTACTTC
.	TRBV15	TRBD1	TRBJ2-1	CATSGQGARNEQFF	TGTGCCACTTCCGGACAGGGGGCTAGGAATGAGCAGTTCTTC
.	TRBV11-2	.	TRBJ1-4	CASSSRQVSNEKLFF	TGTGCCAGCAGCTCCAGACAGGTCTCTAATGAAAAACTGTTTTTT
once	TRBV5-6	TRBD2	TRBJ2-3	CASSPTTSGTRDTQYF	TGTGCCAGCAGCCCGACGACTAGCGGGACCAGGGATACGCAGTATTTT
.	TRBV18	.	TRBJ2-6	CASSPDYSGANVLTF	TGTGCCAGCTCACCGGACTATTCTGGGGCCAACGTCCTGACTTTC
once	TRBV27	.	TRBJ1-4	CASSQRGGRAEKLFF	TGTGCCAGCAGTCAGCGTGGAGGGAGGGCTGAAAAACTGTTTTTT
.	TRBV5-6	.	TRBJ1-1	CASSLSREAFF	TGTGCCAGCAGCTTGAGCCGTGAAGCTTTCTTT
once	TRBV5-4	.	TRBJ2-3	CASSLSPTPTDTQYF	TGTGCCAGCAGCTTAAGCCCTACCCCGACAGATACGCAGTATTTT